A selection of T cell receptor beta chains follows, all from one sample in a study of blood T cell repertoires in COVID-19. Clones were read by immunoSEQ multiplex PCR, and TCRdb kept only the in-frame ones, dropping some. The sample lists under 200,000 clones, roughly 88% seen once, with roughly 2.3% in the top ten. The sample comprised peripheral blood. The receptors come from a man between 18 and 29 years old with acute or convalescent COVID-19. The CDR3 runs from the conserved cysteine through the conserved F or W. A D gene is named only where the DNA matches it firmly. Size tells how often a clone was seen (once, few, many) or the class of an expanded clone, and some rows leave it out.

size,D,J,V,DNA,CDR3
.,.,TRBJ1-1,TRBV7-2,TGTGCCAGCAGCTCGGCGGGACTCCGGTCGGGCACTGAAGCTTTCTTT,CASSSAGLRSGTEAFF
.,.,TRBJ1-1,TRBV6-1,TGTGCCAGCAGTGAACCACAGCTTGAAGCTTTCTTT,CASSEPQLEAFF
.,TRBD2,TRBJ2-3,TRBV30,TGTGCCTGGAGGATAGCGGGCCGCACAGATACGCAGTATTTT,CAWRIAGRTDTQYF
.,.,TRBJ2-1,TRBV27,TGTGCCAGCAGTTTATTACAGTTTAGTGAGCAGTTCTTC,CASSLLQFSEQFF
.,TRBD2,TRBJ2-1,TRBV14,TGTGCCAGCAGCCAAAGGCAGCTAGCGGGAGTCGGTGAGCAGTTCTTC,CASSQRQLAGVGEQFF
.,.,TRBJ2-7,TRBV12-2,TGTGCAAGTCGCTCCCCGTTTTTCAGTCGACAGGGGTTTTACTACGAGCAGTACTTC,CASRSPFFSRQGFYYEQYF
.,.,TRBJ2-7,TRBV27,TGTGCCAGCAGTCTCTCCGGGGGTCCCTACGAGCAGTACTTC,CASSLSGGPYEQYF
.,.,TRBJ1-5,TRBV7-9,TGTGCCAGCAGCCTGCTCGAGGGACAGCCCCAGCATTTT,CASSLLEGQPQHF
.,.,TRBJ1-2,TRBV5-1,TGCGCCAGCAGGATCGACAGCAACTATGGCTACACCTTC,CASRIDSNYGYTF
.,.,TRBJ1-3,TRBV6-1,TGTGCCAGCAGTGAAGCTCTTACTTTAAACACCATATATTTT,CASSEALTLNTIYF
few,.,TRBJ1-2,TRBV19,TGTGCCAGTAGTGCTACAGGGAATCGCGGCTACACCTTC,CASSATGNRGYTF
.,.,TRBJ1-6,TRBV6-4,TGTGCCAGCAGTGAGTCAGGGGTGGCTTCACCCCTCCACTTT,CASSESGVASPLHF
.,TRBD2,TRBJ2-3,TRBV5-1,TGCGCCAGCAGACCGGGACTAGCGGACACAGATACGCAGTATTTT,CASRPGLADTDTQYF
.,.,TRBJ1-1,TRBV18,TGTGCCAGCTCACCGCAGGAGAACACTGAAGCTTTCTTT,CASSPQENTEAFF
.,.,TRBJ1-2,TRBV15,TGTGCCACCAGCAGAGATAGAGGTGACTATGGCTACACCTTC,CATSRDRGDYGYTF
.,TRBD2,TRBJ2-2,TRBV30,TGTGCCTGGGTTCCCGGGACTAGCTCAACCGGGGAGCTGTTTTTT,CAWVPGTSSTGELFF
.,.,TRBJ1-5,TRBV5-4,TGTGCCAGCAGCTTTGGCGGTGGCAGGGACAAAAATCAGCCCCAGCATTTT,CASSFGGGRDKNQPQHF
.,TRBD1,TRBJ1-5,TRBV6-1,TGTGCCAGCAGTGAAGACAGGGGGTATTACAATCAGCCCCAGCATTTT,CASSEDRGYYNQPQHF
.,.,TRBJ1-4,TRBV5-5,TGTGCCAGCAGCACAAAGAATACCGGGACATACAATGAAAAACTGTTTTTT,CASSTKNTGTYNEKLFF
.,.,TRBJ1-4,TRBV5-1,TGCGCCAGCAGCTTGAGGGGACTGGCAACTAATGAAAAACTGTTTTTT,CASSLRGLATNEKLFF
.,.,TRBJ1-3,TRBV3-1/TRBV3-2,TGTGCCAGCAGCCAGTTCCTGGAGCTCTCTGGAAACACCATATATTTT,CASSQFLELSGNTIYF
.,TRBD1,TRBJ1-2,TRBV5-6,TGTGCCAGCAGCTTGTCCAGGGGGATTGGCTACACCTTC,CASSLSRGIGYTF
once,.,TRBJ1-2,TRBV19,TGTGCCAGTAGCCCCTCGGGAAACTATGGCTACACCTTC,CASSPSGNYGYTF
.,TRBD2,TRBJ2-1,TRBV5-4,TGTGCCAGCAGCTCCGGGACTAGCGGGGCCTCCTACAATGAGCAGTTCTTC,CASSSGTSGASYNEQFF
few,TRBD2,TRBJ2-4,TRBV7-9,TGTGCCAGCAGCCCGGGACTAGCGGGAGGGCCTGGGGCCAAAAACATTCAGTACTTC,CASSPGLAGGPGAKNIQYF
.,.,TRBJ2-4,TRBV3-1/TRBV3-2,TGTGCCAGCAGCCAAGGAGGAGGGGTCAAAAACATTCAGTACTTC,CASSQGGGVKNIQYF
.,TRBD1,TRBJ2-1,TRBV9,TGTGCCAGCAGCCACATTCCGGGACAGGGTTTGGATGAGCAGTTCTTC,CASSHIPGQGLDEQFF
.,TRBD2,TRBJ2-1,TRBV15,TGTGCCACCAGCCTGGGACTAGCGGGGGGGGGCAATGAGCAGTTCTTC,CATSLGLAGGGNEQFF
.,TRBD2,TRBJ2-5,TRBV24-1,TGTGCCACCAGTCCGGGACTAGCGGGAGTAGGGGAGACCCAGTACTTC,CATSPGLAGVGETQYF
.,.,TRBJ1-5,TRBV18,TGTGCCAGCTCACCTATGGCAGCAGGTCAGCCCCAGCATTTT,CASSPMAAGQPQHF
.,.,TRBJ2-7,TRBV18,TGTGCCAGCTCATCGAGGGTCCTAGACGAGCAGTACTTC,CASSSRVLDEQYF
.,TRBD1,TRBJ2-7,TRBV5-6,TGTGCCAGCAGCCGGACAGGGTGGTACGAGCAGTACTTC,CASSRTGWYEQYF
.,TRBD1,TRBJ1-3,TRBV7-6,TGTGCCAGCAGCTTAGGCAGACAGGGGGCTGGAAACACCATATATTTT,CASSLGRQGAGNTIYF
.,TRBD1,TRBJ1-4,TRBV6-5,TGTGCCAGCAGAGGTCAAACAGGGGCGGTAATTTTT,CASRGQTGAVIF
once,.,TRBJ1-1,TRBV11-2,TGTGCCAGCAGCTTAGGAATGGGGAGTACTGAAGCTTTCTTT,CASSLGMGSTEAFF
.,.,TRBJ2-2,TRBV24-1,TGTGCCACCAGTGGCAGGGGACCCCTTTCCAACACCGGGGAGCTGTTTTTT,CATSGRGPLSNTGELFF
.,TRBD2,TRBJ2-3,TRBV4-1,TGCGCCAGCAGCCCGAGACTAGCGGAAGATACGCAGTATTTT,CASSPRLAEDTQYF
.,TRBD1,TRBJ1-6,TRBV9,TGTGCCAGCAGCGTAGGAGGGACAGGGGATTCACCCCTCCACTTT,CASSVGGTGDSPLHF
.,TRBD1,TRBJ2-7,TRBV18,TGTGCCAGCTCACCTCTCCGGGACAGGGGTTACGAGCAGTACTTC,CASSPLRDRGYEQYF
.,.,TRBJ1-1,TRBV7-6,TGTGCCAGCAGCTTAGATCTGGGGGCGGACACTGAAGCTTTCTTT,CASSLDLGADTEAFF
.,.,TRBJ2-7,TRBV9,TGTGCCAGCAGCGTGGGGGGTATGGGAAGAGGCGAGCAGTACTTC,CASSVGGMGRGEQYF
many,TRBD1,TRBJ2-2,TRBV9,TGTGCCAGCAGCGCCTTTGACAGGGGGACCGGGGAGCTGTTTTTT,CASSAFDRGTGELFF
.,.,TRBJ1-1,TRBV19,TGTGCCAGTGGGGGGGGGCTTGAAGCTTTCTTT,CASGGGLEAFF
once,TRBD1,TRBJ2-1,TRBV27,TGTGCCAGCAGTTTAGGATCCGGGACAGGGATGTATGAGCAGTTCTTC,CASSLGSGTGMYEQFF
.,TRBD2,TRBJ2-7,TRBV6-5,TGTGCCAGCAGGTCCGGACTAGCGGGCCCCTACGAGCAGTACTTC,CASRSGLAGPYEQYF
.,.,TRBJ1-1,TRBV4-1,TGCGCCAGCAGCCAAAGGACAGTCACTGAAGCTTTCTTT,CASSQRTVTEAFF
.,.,TRBJ1-3,TRBV5-1,TGCGCCAGCAGCTTTGCGGGGATCCCCTCTGGAAACACCATATATTTT,CASSFAGIPSGNTIYF
few,.,TRBJ1-4,TRBV6-5,TGTGCCAGCAGGATGACAAGTGCAACTAATGAAAAACTGTTTTTT,CASRMTSATNEKLFF
.,TRBD1,TRBJ1-1,TRBV19,TGTGCCAGTAGTCTGAGACAGGGTCCCACTGAAGCTTTCTTT,CASSLRQGPTEAFF
.,TRBD1,TRBJ2-6,TRBV11-2,TGTGCCAGCAGCTCTAACAGGGGGCTTGGGGCCAACGTCCTGACTTTC,CASSSNRGLGANVLTF
.,TRBD1,TRBJ2-7,TRBV27,TGTGCCAGCAGTTTACAGGGGGCGTTCTACGAGCAGTACTTC,CASSLQGAFYEQYF
.,TRBD1,TRBJ1-1,TRBV5-1,TGCGCCAGCAGCCTAGGGGACAGGGAGGTCACTGAAGCTTTCTTT,CASSLGDREVTEAFF
.,TRBD1,TRBJ1-2,TRBV5-1,TGCGCCAGCAGCCCGGCGACAGGGTACGGCTACACCTTC,CASSPATGYGYTF
.,TRBD1,TRBJ1-1,TRBV3-1/TRBV3-2,TGTGCCAGCAGCCGTCCGACAGGGACCGCTAGATCGACTGAAGCTTTCTTT,CASSRPTGTARSTEAFF
.,.,TRBJ2-7,TRBV20-1,TGCAGTGCTAGTGGCCCCAGCTCCTACGAGCAGTACTTC,CSASGPSSYEQYF
.,TRBD1,TRBJ2-1,TRBV24-1,TGTGCCACCAGTGATTGGGGGGGCGGGACAGGGACTTACAATGAGCAGTTCTTC,CATSDWGGGTGTYNEQFF
.,TRBD1,TRBJ1-6,TRBV9,TGTGCCAGCAGCGCCGGGACAGGGGCAAATAATTCACCCCTCCACTTT,CASSAGTGANNSPLHF
few,.,TRBJ1-4,TRBV5-1,TGCGCCAGCAGCTACCAAATGACAGCCCCCGAGGAAAAACTGTTTTTT,CASSYQMTAPEEKLFF
.,TRBD1,TRBJ1-5,TRBV6-1,TGTGCCAGCAGTGAAATGGGACAGGGGGGCAATCAGCCCCAGCATTTT,CASSEMGQGGNQPQHF